This T cell receptor (beta chain) appears in the sequencing data of a study of monozygotic twins with inflammatory bowel disease. Per the germline V gene, CDR1 is SGHRS and CDR2 is YFSETQ. The CDR3 is made up of 17 amino acids. TCRalpha and TCRbeta cDNA went through two nested PCRs of approximately 17 and 9 cycles. TCRdb reprocessed the 5' RACE reads and reports one entry per CDR3 protein, with no DNA. The data include around 230,000 distinct CDR3 sequences; the top ten clones carry 1.5% to 2%. This receptor was taken from a human donor with ulcerative colitis or Crohn's disease, or a healthy co-twin of an affected twin (not recorded which). This chain uses TRBV5-1 with TRBJ2-6; the TCRdb D gene call, TRBD1, has no DNA to confirm it. Sequenced: blood. The CDR3 region is CASSSGSARSGANVLTF.